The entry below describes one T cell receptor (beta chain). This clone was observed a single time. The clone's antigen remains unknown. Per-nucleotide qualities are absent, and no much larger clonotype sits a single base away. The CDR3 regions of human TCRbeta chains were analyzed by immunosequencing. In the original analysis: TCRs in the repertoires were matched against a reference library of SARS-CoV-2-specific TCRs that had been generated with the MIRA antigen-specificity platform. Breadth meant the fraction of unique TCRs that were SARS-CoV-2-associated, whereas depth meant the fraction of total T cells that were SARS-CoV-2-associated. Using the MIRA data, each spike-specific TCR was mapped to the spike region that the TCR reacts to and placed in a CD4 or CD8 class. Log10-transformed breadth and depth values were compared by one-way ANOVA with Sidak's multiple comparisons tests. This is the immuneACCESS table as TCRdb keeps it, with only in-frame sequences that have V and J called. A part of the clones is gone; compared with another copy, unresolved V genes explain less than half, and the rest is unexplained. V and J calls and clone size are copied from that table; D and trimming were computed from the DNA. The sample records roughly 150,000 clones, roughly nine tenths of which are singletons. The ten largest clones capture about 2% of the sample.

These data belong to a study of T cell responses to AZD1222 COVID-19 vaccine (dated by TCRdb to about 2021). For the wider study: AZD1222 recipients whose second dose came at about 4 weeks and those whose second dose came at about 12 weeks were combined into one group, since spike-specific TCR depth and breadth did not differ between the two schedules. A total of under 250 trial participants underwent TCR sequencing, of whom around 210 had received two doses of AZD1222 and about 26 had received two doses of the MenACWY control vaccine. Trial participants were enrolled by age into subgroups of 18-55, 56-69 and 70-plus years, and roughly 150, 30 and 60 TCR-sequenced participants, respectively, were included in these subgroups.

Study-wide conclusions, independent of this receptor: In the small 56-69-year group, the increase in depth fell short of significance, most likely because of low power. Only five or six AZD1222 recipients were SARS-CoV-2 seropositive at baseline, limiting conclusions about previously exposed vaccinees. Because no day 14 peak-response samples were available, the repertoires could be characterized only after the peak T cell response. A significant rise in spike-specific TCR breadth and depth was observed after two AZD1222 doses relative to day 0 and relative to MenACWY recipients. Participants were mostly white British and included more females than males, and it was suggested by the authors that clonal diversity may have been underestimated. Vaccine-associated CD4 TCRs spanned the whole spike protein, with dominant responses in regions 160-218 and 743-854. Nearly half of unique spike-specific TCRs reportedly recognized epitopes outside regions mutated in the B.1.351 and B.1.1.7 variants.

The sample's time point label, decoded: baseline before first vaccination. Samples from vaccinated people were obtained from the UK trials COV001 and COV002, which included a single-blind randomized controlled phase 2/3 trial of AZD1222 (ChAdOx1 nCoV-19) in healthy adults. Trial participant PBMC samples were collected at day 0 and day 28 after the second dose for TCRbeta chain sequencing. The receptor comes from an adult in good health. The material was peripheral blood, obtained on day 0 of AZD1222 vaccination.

The nucleotide sequence is given as TGCGCCAGCAGCCAACCGGACTCTGGCATTCAGTACTTC. Its product reads: CASSQPDSGIQYF. The chain is assembled from TRBV4-3 and TRBJ2-4; the D gene is perhaps TRBD2, from 5 matching bases. CDR3 length: 13 amino acids, cysteine to phenylalanine. Only the CDR3 DNA stays, 39 bases, in frame from base 1. Based on the germline V gene, the CDR1 and CDR2 sequences are LGHNA and YSLEER. The germline ends are 11 bases apart after V is trimmed by 2 bases and J by 9 bases.